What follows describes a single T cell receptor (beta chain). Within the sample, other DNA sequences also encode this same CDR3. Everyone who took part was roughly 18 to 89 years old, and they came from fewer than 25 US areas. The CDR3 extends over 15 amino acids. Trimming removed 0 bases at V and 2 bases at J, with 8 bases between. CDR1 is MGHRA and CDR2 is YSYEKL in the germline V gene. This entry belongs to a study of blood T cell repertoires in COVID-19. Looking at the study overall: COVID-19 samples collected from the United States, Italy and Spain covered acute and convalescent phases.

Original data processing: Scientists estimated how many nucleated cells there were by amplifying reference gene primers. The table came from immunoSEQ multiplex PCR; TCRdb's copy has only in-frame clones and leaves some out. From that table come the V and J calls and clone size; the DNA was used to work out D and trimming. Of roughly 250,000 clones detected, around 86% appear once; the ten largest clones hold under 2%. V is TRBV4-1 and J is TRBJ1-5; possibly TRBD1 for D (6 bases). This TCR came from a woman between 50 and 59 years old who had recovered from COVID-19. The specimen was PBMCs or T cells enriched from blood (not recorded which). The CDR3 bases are TGCGCCAGCAGCCAAGAGCGACAGGGCAATCAGCCCCAGCATTTT. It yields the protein CASSQERQGNQPQHF.